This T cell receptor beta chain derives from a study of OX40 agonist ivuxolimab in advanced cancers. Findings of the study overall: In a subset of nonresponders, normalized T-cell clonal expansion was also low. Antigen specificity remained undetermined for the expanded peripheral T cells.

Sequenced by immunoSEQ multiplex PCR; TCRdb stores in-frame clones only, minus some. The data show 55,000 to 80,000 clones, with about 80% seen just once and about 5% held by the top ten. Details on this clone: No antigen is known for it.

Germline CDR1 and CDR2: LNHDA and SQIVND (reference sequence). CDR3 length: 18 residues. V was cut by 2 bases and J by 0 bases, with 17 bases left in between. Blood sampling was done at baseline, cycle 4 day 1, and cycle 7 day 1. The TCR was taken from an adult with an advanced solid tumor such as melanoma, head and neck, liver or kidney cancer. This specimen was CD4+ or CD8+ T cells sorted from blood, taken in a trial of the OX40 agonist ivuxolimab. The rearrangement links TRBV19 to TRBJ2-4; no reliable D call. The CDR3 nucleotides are TGTGCCAGTAGTATAAAGGCAGAAGTTACTCTAGCCAAAAACATTCAGTACTTC. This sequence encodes CASSIKAEVTLAKNIQYF.